The present T cell receptor beta chain was sequenced within a study of T-cell memory formation after mild COVID-19. About the study: TCR clustering was largely donor specific.

5'RACE, which relied on constant-segment primers, yielded TCR alpha and TCR beta cDNA libraries carrying sample barcodes and UMIs. TCRdb fed the 5' RACE reads into MiXCR, producing one record per CDR3 protein. The sample shows 400,000 to 500,000 distinct CDR3 sequences, about a sixth of them seen only once. V gave up 0 bases and J gave up 4 bases, with 11 bases separating them. CDR3 length: 15 residues. The germline CDR1 and CDR2 sequences are LGHDT and YNNKEL (reference sequence). In regard to this clonotype: Its target is unknown.

Study results and caveats: The second-wave clones peaking on day 37 were not confirmed as SARS-CoV-2-specific. Day 15 to 85 contracting clones showed balanced CD4/CD8; later expanders leaned CD4+.

The chain combines TRBV3-1 with TRBJ2-3, with a weak D call TRBD2 (5 bases). This receptor was taken from a man younger than 35 who had mild COVID-19 (a few samples of this study predate the infection). Cell type and time point are not known. Sample: PBMCs or a T cell subset sorted from them (not recorded which). The CDR3 spells CASSQETGWADTQYF. The CDR3 bases are TGTGCCAGCAGCCAAGAGACGGGGTGGGCAGATACGCAGTATTTT.